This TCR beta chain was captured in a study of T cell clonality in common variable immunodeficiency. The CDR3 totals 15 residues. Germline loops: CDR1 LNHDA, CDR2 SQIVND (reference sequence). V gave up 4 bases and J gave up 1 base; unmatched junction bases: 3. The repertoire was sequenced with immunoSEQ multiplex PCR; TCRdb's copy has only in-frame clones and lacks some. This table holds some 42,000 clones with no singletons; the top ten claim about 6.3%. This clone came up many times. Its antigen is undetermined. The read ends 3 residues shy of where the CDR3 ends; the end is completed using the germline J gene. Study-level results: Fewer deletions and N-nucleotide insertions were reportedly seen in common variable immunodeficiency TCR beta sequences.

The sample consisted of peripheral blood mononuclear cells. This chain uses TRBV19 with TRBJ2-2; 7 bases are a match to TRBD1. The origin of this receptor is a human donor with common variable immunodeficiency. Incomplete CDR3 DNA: TGTGCCAGTAGTAAGGGACAGCAGAACACCGGGGAG. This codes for CASSKGQQNTGE. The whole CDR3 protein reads CASSKGQQNTGELFF.